The rows below give T cell receptor beta chains drawn from one sample of a study of blood T cells in healthy people across ages. TCRdb re-called the 5' RACE reads through MiXCR, storing one row per CDR3 protein. The sample has 600,000 or so distinct CDR3 sequences, about 30% seen once; the top ten hold about a sixth. Sequenced: blood. The receptors originated from a woman older than 75 in good health. Each CDR3 is given with its conserved first and last residue. The D gene is left open where the match is weak. Not every row has a clone size; where given, it reads once, few, many or a size class.

j_gene	v_gene	d_gene	abundance	CDR3nt	CDR3aa
TRBJ2-7	TRBV20-1	NA	once	TGCAGTGCAGGCAGGGGGGGCTCCTACAATGAGCAGTACTTC	CSAGRGGSYNEQYF
TRBJ2-5	TRBV19	NA	NA	TGTGCCAGTAGTACGGTGGTGAAAGAGACCCAGTACTTC	CASSTVVKETQYF
TRBJ1-1	TRBV20-1	TRBD1	few	TGCAGTGCTGGCAACAGGGGGGTCCAGCTCACTGAAGCTTTCTTT	CSAGNRGVQLTEAFF
TRBJ1-5	TRBV7-2	NA	many	TGTGCCAGCAGCAAGAGGGGCGGGACCTCGGCTCATCAGCCCCAGCATTTT	CASSKRGGTSAHQPQHF
TRBJ2-3	TRBV20-1	NA	many	TGCAGTGCTAGTGTGTTCTCAGATACGCAGTATTTT	CSASVFSDTQYF
TRBJ1-2	TRBV20-1	TRBD1	many	TGCAGTGCTAGATCGACAGGGACTGGCTACACCTTC	CSARSTGTGYTF
TRBJ2-1	TRBV2	NA	NA	TGTGCCAGCAGTGAAGCATGGACCTCAGAGAAATGGAATGAGCAGTTCTTC	CASSEAWTSEKWNEQFF
TRBJ1-1	TRBV9	NA	few	TGTGCCAGCCAACCTGAGGGGTCAAACACTGAAGCTTTCTTT	CASQPEGSNTEAFF
TRBJ1-5	TRBV7-8	TRBD1	many	TGTGCCAGCAGCTTAGCGCATCATGTGGCAGGGGGCGCGAGCAATCAGCCCCAGCATTTT	CASSLAHHVAGGASNQPQHF
TRBJ1-2	TRBV6-1	NA	many	TGTGCCAGCAGTGAAGATGGTGGGACCGGCTACACCTTC	CASSEDGGTGYTF
TRBJ1-4	TRBV12-3/TRBV12-4	NA	NA	TGTGCCAGCAGCCGTACTACAACTAATGAAAAACTGTTTTTT	CASSRTTTNEKLFF
TRBJ2-7	TRBV30	TRBD1	many	TGTGCCTGGTCCTCCTCGACCTGGGACAGCTCCTACGAGCAGTACTTC	CAWSSSTWDSSYEQYF
TRBJ1-4	TRBV28	NA	many	TGTGCCAGCAGTCCGGAGGCAAAACTGTTTTTT	CASSPEAKLFF
TRBJ1-2	TRBV5-4	NA	NA	TGTGCCAGCAGCTTGCGTGGGCATGGCTACACCTTC	CASSLRGHGYTF
TRBJ2-7	TRBV11-1	NA	many	TGTGCCAGCCGGCGTATACAGGACGCTCGGGAGCAGTACTTC	CASRRIQDAREQYF
TRBJ2-3	TRBV12-3/TRBV12-4	NA	NA	TGTGCCAGCACCTTAGACAGCAGCAATCAGCCCCAGTATTTT	CASTLDSSNQPQYF
TRBJ1-4	TRBV6-5	TRBD1	NA	TGTGCCAGCAGGCCTACAGGGGGCTCAGCTAATGAAAAACTGTTTTTT	CASRPTGGSANEKLFF
TRBJ2-7	TRBV6-5	NA	few	TGTGCCAGCAGTCCAGCGGGGACAGGCTACGAGCAGTACTTC	CASSPAGTGYEQYF
TRBJ2-3	TRBV29-1	TRBD2	once	TGCAGCGTTGAGGGGCTAGCGGGAGCGGCAGATACGCAGTATTTT	CSVEGLAGAADTQYF
TRBJ1-1	TRBV5-1	NA	NA	TGCGCCAGCATCGGAGGGGGGGGAACTGAAGCTTTCTTT	CASIGGGGTEAFF
TRBJ2-3	TRBV13	TRBD2	few	TGTGCCAGCAGCCAACCGGGACTAGCGGGGGGACTTCGATTCACAGATACGCAGTATTTT	CASSQPGLAGGLRFTDTQYF
TRBJ2-7	TRBV20-1	TRBD2	once	TGCAGTGCCTGTCCTAGCGGTTACTACGAGCAGTACTTC	CSACPSGYYEQYF
TRBJ2-1	TRBV2	NA	few	TGTGCCAGCAGGGAACAGGGTCCCTCACCCGAGCAGTTCTTC	CASREQGPSPEQFF
TRBJ2-4	TRBV9	NA	few	TGTGCCAGCAGCGTAGGGCCAAGCCATGAGCAGTACTTC	CASSVGPSHEQYF
TRBJ2-2	TRBV7-2	TRBD2	few	TGTGCCAGCAGCCGGGAGCGGGGGACCACCGGGGAGCTGTTTTTT	CASSRERGTTGELFF
TRBJ2-1	TRBV15	TRBD2	NA	TGTGCCACCAGCAGAGAGGGACTAGCTTATGAGCAGTTCTTC	CATSREGLAYEQFF
TRBJ2-1	TRBV7-9	TRBD1	NA	TGTGCCAGCAGCCTTGCCGGGACAGCTCTCTACAATGAGCAGTTCTTC	CASSLAGTALYNEQFF
TRBJ2-7	TRBV29-1	NA	many	TGCAGCGTCCGGACAGGGAGGGGGTTCCCCGAGCAGTACTTC	CSVRTGRGFPEQYF
TRBJ2-5	TRBV7-2	NA	NA	TGTGCCAGCACCTTTAGCGGAGGGCAGGGACCAGAGACCCAGTACTTC	CASTFSGGQGPETQYF
TRBJ2-5	TRBV7-9	NA	many	TGTGCCAGCAGCCGGCCCCCCGAGACCCAGTACTTC	CASSRPPETQYF
TRBJ1-5	TRBV28	NA	once	TGTGCCAGCAGTCACGAAAAACCAGGGATTCAGCCCCAGCATTTT	CASSHEKPGIQPQHF
TRBJ2-5	TRBV5-1	NA	many	TGCGCCAGCAGAAGGGACATCCAAGAGACCCAGTACTTC	CASRRDIQETQYF
TRBJ1-5	TRBV7-9	TRBD1	NA	TGTGCCAGCAGCTCCCTGCTGGGGACAGGGGATCAGCCCCAGCATTTT	CASSSLLGTGDQPQHF
TRBJ2-5	TRBV6-6	TRBD2	many	TGTGCCAGCAGTTACTCTCTGACTAGCGGGGGGGCTAGGGAGACCCAGTACTTC	CASSYSLTSGGARETQYF
TRBJ1-2	TRBV20-1	TRBD1	few	TGCAGTGCCTCTTTGAGGGGACAGTCCTACTATGGCTACACCTTC	CSASLRGQSYYGYTF
TRBJ1-2	TRBV12-3/TRBV12-4	NA	few	TGTGCCAGCAGTCGCTCCCACAGGCCGGGCTATGGCTACACCTTC	CASSRSHRPGYGYTF
TRBJ1-6	TRBV5-4	TRBD1	NA	TGTGCCAGCAGCAGGACAGGGGTGGTTGGTTCACCCCTCCACTTT	CASSRTGVVGSPLHF
TRBJ1-2	TRBV20-1	NA	many	TGCAGTGCTAGCCCTTATGGGTATGGCTACACCTTC	CSASPYGYGYTF
TRBJ2-1	TRBV7-2	TRBD1	many	TGTGCCAGCAGCTTAGTTGGGGGACAGGGCAGCAATGAGCAGTTCTTC	CASSLVGGQGSNEQFF
TRBJ2-5	TRBV3-1	NA	NA	TGTGCCAGCAACGTAGCCGCACAAGAGACCCAGTACTTC	CASNVAAQETQYF
TRBJ1-2	TRBV27	NA	few	TGTGCCAGCAGTTTAGGGACCTCGGGAGGGGGCTACACCTTC	CASSLGTSGGGYTF
TRBJ1-2	TRBV19	NA	NA	TGTGCCAGTAGCCTCAATACAGGGACTAACTATGGCTACACCTTC	CASSLNTGTNYGYTF
TRBJ1-5	TRBV5-1	NA	many	TGCGCCAGCAGCTTGGACGACACTGACAATCAGCCCCAGCATTTT	CASSLDDTDNQPQHF
TRBJ2-7	TRBV2	NA	once	TGTGCCAGCAGGATCATCTACGAGCAGTACTTC	CASRIIYEQYF
TRBJ2-3	TRBV6-2/TRBV6-3	NA	few	TGTGCCAGCGGACCTAGCGAGACCTTCGATACGCAGTATTTT	CASGPSETFDTQYF
TRBJ1-1	TRBV3-1	NA	few	TGTGCCAGCAGCCTAGGGACGCTTATGAACACTGAAGCTTTCTTT	CASSLGTLMNTEAFF
TRBJ2-2	TRBV11-2	TRBD1	NA	TGTGCCAGCGTAAAACGACAGGGTTTACCCGGGGAGCGGTTTTTT	CASVKRQGLPGERFF
TRBJ2-4	TRBV28	TRBD1	many	TGTGCCAGCAGTTTAGGGACAGGGGCAATAGCCAAAAACATTCAGTACTTC	CASSLGTGAIAKNIQYF